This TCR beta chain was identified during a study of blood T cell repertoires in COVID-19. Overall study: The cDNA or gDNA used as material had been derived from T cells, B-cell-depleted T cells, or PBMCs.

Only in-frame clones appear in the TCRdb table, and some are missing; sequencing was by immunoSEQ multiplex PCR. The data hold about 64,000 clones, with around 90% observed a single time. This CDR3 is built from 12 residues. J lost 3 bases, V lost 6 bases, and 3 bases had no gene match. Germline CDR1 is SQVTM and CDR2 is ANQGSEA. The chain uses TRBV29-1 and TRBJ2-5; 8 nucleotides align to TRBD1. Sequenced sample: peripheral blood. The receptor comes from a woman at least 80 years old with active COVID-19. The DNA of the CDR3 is TGCAGCGTAGCAGGGGGCGAAGAGACCCAGTACTTC. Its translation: CSVAGGEETQYF.